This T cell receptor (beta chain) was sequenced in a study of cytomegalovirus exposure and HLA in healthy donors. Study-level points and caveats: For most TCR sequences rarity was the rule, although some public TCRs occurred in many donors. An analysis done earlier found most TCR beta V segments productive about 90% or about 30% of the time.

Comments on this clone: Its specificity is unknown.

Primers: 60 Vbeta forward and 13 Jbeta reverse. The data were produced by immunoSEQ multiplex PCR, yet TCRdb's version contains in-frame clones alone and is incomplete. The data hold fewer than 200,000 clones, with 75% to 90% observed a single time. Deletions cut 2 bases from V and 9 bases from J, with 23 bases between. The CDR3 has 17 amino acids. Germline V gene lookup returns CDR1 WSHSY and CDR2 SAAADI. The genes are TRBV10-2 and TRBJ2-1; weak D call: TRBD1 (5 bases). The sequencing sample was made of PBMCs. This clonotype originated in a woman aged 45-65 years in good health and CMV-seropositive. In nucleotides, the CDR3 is TGCGCCAGCAGTGAGCCTTCGGACATAGCTTGGCAATCTGAGCAGTTCTTC. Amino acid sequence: CASSEPSDIAWQSEQFF.